This T cell receptor beta chain is drawn from a study of T cells in Graves' hyperthyroidism and ophthalmopathy. Study outcomes and limitations: Most thyroid-expanded clonotypes above 0.001 were also found in blood.

From RNA transcripts, TCR beta CDR3 regions were amplified. A first-round RT-PCR of the TCR CDR3 used the HTBI primer set. TCRdb reprocessed the multiplex PCR reads with MiXCR, giving one entry per CDR3 protein. The table shows 500,000 to 800,000 distinct CDR3 sequences, with roughly 45% occurring only once. As to this clonotype: The antigen is not known. No conserved phenylalanine or tryptophan is present at the end of the CDR3, so a read error is the likely explanation.

A patient was excluded if there was uncontrolled infection, other autoimmune disease, pregnancy or lactation. Clinical symptoms, serum thyroxine and TRAb, thyroid ultrasound and orbital computed tomography together formed the diagnostic basis. The CDR3 runs to 15 residues. Trimming cost V 1 base and J 2 bases, with 11 bases left between them. In germline, CDR1 is SGHVS, CDR2 FNYEAQ. The source is an adult man with Graves' disease, either hyperthyroidism or ophthalmopathy (not recorded which). The sequencing sample was made of peripheral blood or thyroid tissue (not recorded which). The chain joins TRBV7-6 to TRBJ1-1; no clear D gene. CDR3 sequence reads: CASSLGGLGNTEAFS. The CDR3 DNA reads as TGTGCCAGCAGCTTAGGCGGGCTGGGAAACACTGAAGCTTTCTCT.